This T cell receptor (beta chain) was captured in a study of T cells in Graves' hyperthyroidism and ophthalmopathy. On the study more broadly: Peripheral blood was taken when the disease was first diagnosed, before any treatment began.

RNA transcripts served as the template for amplifying TCR beta CDR3 regions. The HTBI primer set drove a first-round RT-PCR of the TCR CDR3. TCRdb reprocessed the multiplex PCR reads with MiXCR, giving one entry per CDR3 protein. The data contain 750,000 to 950,000 distinct CDR3 sequences, around 38% of them singletons. The germline gives CDR1 SNHLY, CDR2 FYNNEI. The V gene lost 6 bases and the J gene lost 1 base, with 9 bases spanning the gap. This CDR3 has 13 amino acids. Graves' hyperthyroidism qualified as stable when ophthalmopathy did not progress within 18 months. The rearrangement joins TRBV2 to TRBJ2-5; tentative D call: TRBD1 (5 bases). Sequencing used blood. The receptor was isolated from a man younger than 35 with Graves' hyperthyroidism. The CDR3 sequence is CASRGAFQETQYF. As DNA, the CDR3 is TGTGCCAGCAGAGGGGCTTTCCAAGAGACCCAGTACTTC.